The clone carrying this T cell receptor beta chain appeared once. The antigen remains unidentified. The CDR3 covers 14 residues. Per the germline V gene, CDR1 is MDHEN and CDR2 is SYDVKM. The V end lost 3 bases, the J end lost 7 bases, and 16 bases lay between the germline ends. This sample was included in a study of blood T cells in healthy people across ages. Study results and caveats: While age rose, TCR beta diversity per million T cells dropped in a roughly linear way.

The second PCR ran about 6 to 12 cycles with a sample-barcoded 5' primer and J-beta primers. One entry per CDR3 protein results from TCRdb running MiXCR on the 5' RACE reads. The table includes 650,000 or so distinct CDR3 sequences, 45% to 60% detected once. Sequencing was done on a sample of blood. This chain links TRBV28 with TRBJ2-7, with D unresolved. This sequence was found in a woman older than 75 in good health. The CDR3 region has the DNA TGTGCCAGCAGTTTTTTCGGGTCAAGTAATGAGCAGTACTTC. Translated: CASSFFGSSNEQYF.